The text below deals with one T cell receptor beta chain. What it binds is unknown. Germline V gene sequence: CDR1 MGHRA, CDR2 YSYEKL. CDR3 length: 13 amino acids. V lost 4 bases and J lost 4, with 10 bases in between. Template switching with 5'RACE generated the TCR cDNA and added a universal primer site and UMIs. TCRdb recomputed calls from the 5' RACE reads with MiXCR, one row per CDR3 protein. This sample has roughly 330,000 distinct CDR3 sequences, with 3% to 4.5% found just once. The sample originates from a study of T cells after yellow fever vaccination. Study observations and caveats: Contamination of FACS-sorted repertoires by abundant clonotypes from the bulk population could occur. Post-booster repertoires contained most primary-vaccination clones again (96% CD4, about 88% CD8).

This rearrangement joins TRBV4-1 to TRBJ1-1, with D possibly TRBD1 on 5 matching bases. This TCR was sampled from a man in his late teens or twenties who received the YFV17D yellow fever vaccine. Material: PBMCs, obtained 5 days after the yellow fever booster vaccination. The CDR3 loop is CASSRAGGTEAFF. CDR3 bases: TGCGCCAGCAGCCGGGCCGGGGGCACTGAAGCTTTCTTT.